The T cell receptor (beta chain) described here comes from a study of shared clonotypes between healthy human individuals. Repertoires were generated with immunoSEQ multiplex PCR, while TCRdb's copy carries only in-frame clones and drops some. The sample lists over a million clones; roughly 96% were seen once. Germline CDR1 MNHEY, CDR2 SVGAGI. With 6 bases removed from V and 1 base from J, the gap between germline ends came to 10 bases. This CDR3 is 13 amino acids long. The clonotype was recovered from a man aged 30 to 45 in good health. The sequenced sample consisted of naive CD4+ T cells sorted from blood. Subset reported: CD45RA+ positively selected. The gene calls are TRBV6-5 and TRBJ2-7; tentatively, D is TRBD2 (5 bases). The CDR3 DNA reads TGTGCCAGCAGAGGACTCCCTTCCTACGAGCAGTACTTC. Protein: CASRGLPSYEQYF.